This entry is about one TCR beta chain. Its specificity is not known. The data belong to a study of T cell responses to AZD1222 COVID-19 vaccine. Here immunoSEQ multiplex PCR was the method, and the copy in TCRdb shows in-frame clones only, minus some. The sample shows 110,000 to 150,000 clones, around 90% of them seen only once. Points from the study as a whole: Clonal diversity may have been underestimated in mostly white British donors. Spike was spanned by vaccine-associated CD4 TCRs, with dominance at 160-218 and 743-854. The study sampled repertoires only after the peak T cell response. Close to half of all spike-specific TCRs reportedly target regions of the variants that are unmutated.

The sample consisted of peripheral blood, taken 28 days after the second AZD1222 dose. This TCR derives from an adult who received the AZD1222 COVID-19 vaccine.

DNA for the CDR3: TGTGCCTGGAGTGTACTTAGCACCGGGGAGCTGTTTTTT. Translated: CAWSVLSTGELFF. The V gene is TRBV30, the J gene TRBJ2-2; D is ambiguous. V lost 0 bases and J lost 4, with 6 bases in between. The CDR3 length is 13 residues. Looked up from germline, CDR1 is GTSNPN and CDR2 is SVGIG (reference sequence).